The clone carrying this TCR beta chain was counted ten times or more. Germline CDR1 reads LGHDT; CDR2 reads YNNKEL (reference sequence). V was pared by 0 bases and J by 4 bases, with 15 bases between. The CDR3 runs 16 residues. The source of the sample is a study of regulatory T cells in long-lasting Graves disease. Time point given: newly diagnosed GD, antithyroid drugs for less than 3 months. Making the TCR library involved RNA that had been extracted from PBMCs. The TCR beta library used iRepertoire HTBI primers with Arm-PCR amplification of CDR3. TCRdb re-called the multiplex PCR reads through MiXCR, storing one row per CDR3 protein. The data contain more than 300,000 distinct CDR3 sequences, about 14% of them singletons.

This specimen consisted of peripheral blood mononuclear cells (PBMCs), obtained at new diagnosis, from a patient treated with antithyroid drugs. The clonotype was recovered from a female donor with Graves disease. The V and J genes are TRBV3-1 and TRBJ1-1; D unclear. CDR3 DNA sequence: TGTGCCAGCAGCCAAGAAGGCGGAGTCGGCAGCACTGAAGCTTTCTTT. Translated, it gives CASSQEGGVGSTEAFF.